The source of this TCR beta chain is a study of blood T cells in healthy people across ages. Study-wide context: About one barcoded TCR beta cDNA was captured per two T cells.

Using a J-beta primer mix together with a sample-barcoded 5' primer, a second PCR was run for roughly 6 to 11 cycles. TCRdb redid the calling of the 5' RACE reads with MiXCR, one entry per CDR3 protein. The table records 1.2 million to 1.5 million distinct CDR3 sequences, around two fifths of them present only once. With each sample, at least 6 micrograms of total RNA were extracted. Germline V gene data show CDR1 as LNHNV and CDR2 as YYDKDF (reference sequence). V was cut by 0 bases and J by 1 base, with 4 bases left in between. The CDR3 runs to 14 residues. Sequences were obtained from blood. This receptor was obtained from a woman aged 18-29 years in good health. This sequence joins TRBV15 and TRBJ1-5; no definite D call. The CDR3 here is CATSRDGSNQPQHF. Here the CDR3 DNA reads TGTGCCACCAGCAGAGATGGCAGCAATCAGCCCCAGCATTTT.